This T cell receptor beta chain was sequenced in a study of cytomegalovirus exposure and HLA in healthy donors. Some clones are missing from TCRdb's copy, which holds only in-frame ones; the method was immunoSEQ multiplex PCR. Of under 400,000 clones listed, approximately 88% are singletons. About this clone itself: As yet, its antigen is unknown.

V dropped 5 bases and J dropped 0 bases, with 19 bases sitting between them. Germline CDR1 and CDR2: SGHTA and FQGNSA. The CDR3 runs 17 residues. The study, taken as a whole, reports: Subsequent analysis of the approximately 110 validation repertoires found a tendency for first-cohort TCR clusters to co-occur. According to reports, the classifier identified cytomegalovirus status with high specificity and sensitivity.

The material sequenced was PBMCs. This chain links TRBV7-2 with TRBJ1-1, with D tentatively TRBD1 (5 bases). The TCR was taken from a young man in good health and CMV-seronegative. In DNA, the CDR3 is TGTGCCAGCAGCACTCAAGCCCCGGGGGGATTGAACACTGAAGCTTTCTTT. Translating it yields CASSTQAPGGLNTEAFF.